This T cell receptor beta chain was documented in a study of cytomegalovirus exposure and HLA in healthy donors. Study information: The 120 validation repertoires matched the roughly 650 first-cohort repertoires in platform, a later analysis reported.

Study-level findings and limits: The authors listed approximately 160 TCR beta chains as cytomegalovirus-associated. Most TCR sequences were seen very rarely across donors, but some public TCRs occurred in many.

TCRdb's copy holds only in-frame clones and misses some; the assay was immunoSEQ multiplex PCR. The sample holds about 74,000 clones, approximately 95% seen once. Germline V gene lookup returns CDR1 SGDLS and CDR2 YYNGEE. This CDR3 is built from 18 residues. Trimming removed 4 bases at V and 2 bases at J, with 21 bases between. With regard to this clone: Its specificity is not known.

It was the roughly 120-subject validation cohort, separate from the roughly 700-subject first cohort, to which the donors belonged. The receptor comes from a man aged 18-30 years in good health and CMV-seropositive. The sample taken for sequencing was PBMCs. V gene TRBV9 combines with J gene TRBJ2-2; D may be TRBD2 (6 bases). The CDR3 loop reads CASSPPGGKVANTGELFF. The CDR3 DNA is TGTGCCAGCAGCCCCCCCGGCGGGAAGGTAGCTAACACCGGGGAGCTGTTTTTT.